Sequencing of this T cell receptor beta chain was carried out in a study of blood T cell repertoires in COVID-19. TCRdb's table, derived via immunoSEQ multiplex PCR, lists solely in-frame clones and lacks some. The sample has around 200,000 clones, roughly 84% seen once; the top ten hold approximately 3%. Material: PBMCs or T cells enriched from blood (not recorded which). This sequence was found in a woman under 40 who had recovered from COVID-19.

CDR3 coding DNA: TGTGCCATCGCGGGGGGAGGGGTCTTCGGGGAGCTGTTTTTT. It codes for CAIAGGGVFGELFF. The rearrangement joins TRBV10-3 to TRBJ2-2; 8 positions match TRBD2. Germline CDR1 is ENHRY and CDR2 is SYGVKD. The V segment lost 8 bases and the J segment 7 bases; nucleotides outside the gene matches: 9. The CDR3 extends over 14 amino acids.